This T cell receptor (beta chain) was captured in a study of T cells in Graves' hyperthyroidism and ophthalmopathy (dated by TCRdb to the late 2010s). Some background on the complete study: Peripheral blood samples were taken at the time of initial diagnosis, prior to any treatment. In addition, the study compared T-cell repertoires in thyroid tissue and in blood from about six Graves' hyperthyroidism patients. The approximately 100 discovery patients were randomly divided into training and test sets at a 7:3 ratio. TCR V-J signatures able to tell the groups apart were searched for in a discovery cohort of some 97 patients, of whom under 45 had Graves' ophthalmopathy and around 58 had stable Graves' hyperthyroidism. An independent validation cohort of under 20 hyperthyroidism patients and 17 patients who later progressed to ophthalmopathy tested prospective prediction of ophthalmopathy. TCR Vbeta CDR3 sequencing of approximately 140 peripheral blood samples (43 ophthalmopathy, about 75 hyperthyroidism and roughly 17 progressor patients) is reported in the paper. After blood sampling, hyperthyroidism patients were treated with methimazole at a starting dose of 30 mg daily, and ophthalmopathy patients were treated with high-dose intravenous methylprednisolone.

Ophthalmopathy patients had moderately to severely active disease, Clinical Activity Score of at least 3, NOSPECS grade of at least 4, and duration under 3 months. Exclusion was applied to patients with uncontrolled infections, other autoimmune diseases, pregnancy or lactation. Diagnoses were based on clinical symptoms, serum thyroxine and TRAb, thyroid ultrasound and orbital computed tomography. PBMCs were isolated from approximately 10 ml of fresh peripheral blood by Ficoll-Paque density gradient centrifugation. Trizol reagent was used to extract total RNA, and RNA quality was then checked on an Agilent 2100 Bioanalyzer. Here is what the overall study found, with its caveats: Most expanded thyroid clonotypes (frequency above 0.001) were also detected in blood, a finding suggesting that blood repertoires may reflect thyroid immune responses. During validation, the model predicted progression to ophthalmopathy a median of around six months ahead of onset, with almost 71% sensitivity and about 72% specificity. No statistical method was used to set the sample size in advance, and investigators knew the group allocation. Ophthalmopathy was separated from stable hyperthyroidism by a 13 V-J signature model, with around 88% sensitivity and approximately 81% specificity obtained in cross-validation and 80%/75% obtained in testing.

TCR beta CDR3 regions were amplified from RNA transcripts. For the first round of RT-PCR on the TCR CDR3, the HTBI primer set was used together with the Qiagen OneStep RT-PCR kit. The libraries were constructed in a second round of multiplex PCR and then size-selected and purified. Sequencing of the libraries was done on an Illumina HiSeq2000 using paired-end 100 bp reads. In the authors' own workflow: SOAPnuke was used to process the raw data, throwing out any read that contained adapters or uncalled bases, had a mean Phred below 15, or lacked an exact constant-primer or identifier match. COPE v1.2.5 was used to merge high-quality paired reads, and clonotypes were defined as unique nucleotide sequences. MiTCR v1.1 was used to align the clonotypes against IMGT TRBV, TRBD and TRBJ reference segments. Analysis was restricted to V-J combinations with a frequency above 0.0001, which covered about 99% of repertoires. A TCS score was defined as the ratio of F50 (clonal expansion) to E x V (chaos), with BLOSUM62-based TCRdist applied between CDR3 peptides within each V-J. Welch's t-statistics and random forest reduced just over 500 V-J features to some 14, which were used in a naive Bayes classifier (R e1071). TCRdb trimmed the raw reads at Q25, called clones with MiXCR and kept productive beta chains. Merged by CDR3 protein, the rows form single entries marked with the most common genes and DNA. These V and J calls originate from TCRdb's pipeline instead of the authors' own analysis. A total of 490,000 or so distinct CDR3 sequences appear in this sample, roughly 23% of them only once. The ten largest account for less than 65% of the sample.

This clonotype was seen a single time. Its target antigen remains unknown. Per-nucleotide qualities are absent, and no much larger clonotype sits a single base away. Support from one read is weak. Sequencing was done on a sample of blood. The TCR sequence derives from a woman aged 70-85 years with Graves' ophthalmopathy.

CDR3 protein: CASSYSPQGGYEQYF. The bases are TGTGCCAGCAGTTACTCTCCCCAAGGAGGCTACGAGCAGTACTTC. This receptor chain uses TRBV6-5 and TRBJ2-7; the D segment could be TRBD2, given 5 matching bases. The CDR3 sequence holds 15 residues, the cysteine and phenylalanine included. The CDR3 DNA has 45 bases and is translated from base 1. V loses 0 bases, J loses 3 bases, and the germline ends lie 12 bases apart. From the germline V gene, CDR1 is MNHEY and CDR2 is SVGAGI.